Presented here are 12 T cell receptor beta chains from one specimen sequenced in a study of blood T cells in healthy people across ages (dated by TCRdb to 2015 to 2017). Library preparation used 5' RACE. Instrument used: Illumina HiSeq 2500. A second PCR of about 7 to 12 cycles was performed with a sample-barcoded 5' primer and a J-beta primer mix. Through fastp at Q25 and MiXCR, TCRdb rebuilt clones from the public reads, retaining in-frame beta chains. Every CDR3 protein is listed once, alongside the most common genes and DNA of its rows. In this sample the table shows around 1,600,000 distinct CDR3 sequences, approximately 42% of which occur a single time. The ten largest clones add up to around 4% of the sample. Sequencing was performed on blood. The receptors come from a woman younger than 30 in good health.

The sample holds many counts of this clonotype. The rearrangement joins TRBV12-3 or TRBV12-4 to TRBJ1-5, with no clear D. The CDR3 is 14 amino acids. V lost 6 bases and J lost 3, with 12 bases in between. The CDR3 loop is CASRLGGSNQPQHF. The CDR3 region has the DNA TGTGCCAGCAGACTGGGAGGGTCCAATCAGCCCCAGCATTTT.

The sample holds many counts of this clonotype. The rearrangement links TRBV6-5 to TRBJ1-6; D is ambiguous. This CDR3 has 12 amino acids. The V gene's germline CDR1 is MNHEY and CDR2 SVGAGI. V was cut by 2 bases and J by 7 bases, with 3 bases left in between. In nucleotides, the CDR3 is TGTGCCAGCAGTTACCCGAATTCACCCCTCCACTTT. This translates into CASSYPNSPLHF.

The rearrangement joins TRBV7-8 to TRBJ2-5; D is perhaps TRBD2 (6 bases). The J call may be incorrect, as the DNA end agrees better with TRBJ2-7. The CDR3 consists of 13 residues. Germline V gene lookup returns CDR1 SGHVS and CDR2 FQNEAQ. DNA for the CDR3: TGTGCCAGCAGCGCGGACGGAGGGTACGAGCAGTACTTC. Protein: CASSADGGYEQYF.

The genes are TRBV19 and TRBJ1-2; D is possibly TRBD1 (5 bases). V lost 7 bases and J 5 bases, leaving 20 bases between the germline ends. Germline V lookup: CDR1 LNHDA, CDR2 SQIVND (reference sequence). There are 15 residues in the CDR3. For the CDR3, the DNA is TGTGCCAGTATCACTCGACCGGGACGCCCATATGGCTACACCTTC. This codes for CASITRPGRPYGYTF.

The J gene is TRBJ1-2, the V gene TRBV7-9, with TRBD1 as a possible D gene (6 bases). In germline, CDR1 is SEHNR, CDR2 FQNEAQ (reference sequence). This CDR3 spans 16 amino acids. Trimming removed 5 bases from V and 2 bases from J, with 18 bases in between. The CDR3 is CASSVRAGETNYGYTF. The CDR3 DNA is TGTGCCAGCAGCGTTCGGGCAGGGGAAACCAACTATGGCTACACCTTC. The full variable domain, with the rest looked up from reference TRBV7-9 and TRBJ1-2, is DTGVSQNPRHKITKRGQNVTFRCDPISEHNRLYWYRQTLGQGPEFLTYFQNEAQLEKSRLLSDRFSAERPKGSFSTLEIQRTEQGDSAMYLCASSVRAGETNYGYTFGSGTRLTVV.

This clonotype was detected only a few times. CDR3 residues: CSAYNVGSHYGYTF. The DNA for the CDR3 is TGCAGTGCTTATAACGTGGGCAGCCACTATGGCTACACCTTC. V gene TRBV20-1 combines with J gene TRBJ1-2; D is unresolved. Trimming pared 5 bases from V and 3 bases from J, leaving 16 bases between. The germline CDR1 and CDR2 sequences are DFQATT and SNEGSKA (reference sequence). This CDR3 region has 14 residues.

V usage is TRBV12-3 or TRBV12-4 and J usage is TRBJ1-5, with 7 bases identical to TRBD1. This CDR3 contains 15 residues. The V gene end was trimmed by 5 bases and the J gene end by 7 bases; junction bases not matched to a gene: 11. CDR3 in DNA: TGTGCCAGCAGTCGACAGGGTCTCCCGGGCCAGCCCCAGCATTTT. Amino acid sequence: CASSRQGLPGQPQHF.

This clonotype was seen more than once but under ten times. The chain has TRBV27 and TRBJ2-5; D call uncertain. Germline V gene lookup returns CDR1 MNHEY and CDR2 SMNVEV (reference sequence). With 6 bases removed from V and 12 bases from J, the gap between germline ends came to 14 bases. The CDR3 totals 11 residues. This chain's CDR3 is CASRTPGMEYF. CDR3 sequence (DNA): TGTGCCAGCAGAACCCCAGGTATGGAGTACTTC.

This clonotype was observed a handful of times. This sequence joins TRBV7-8 and TRBJ1-5; D is uncertain. CDR3 length: 14 residues. Germline assignment: CDR1 SGHVS and CDR2 FQNEAQ. Trimming stripped 5 bases from V and 1 base from J, with 9 bases between. The CDR3 nucleotides are TGTGCCAGCAGCCGAGGACTGAGCAATCAGCCCCAGCATTTT. This sequence encodes CASSRGLSNQPQHF. Full variable domain (missing parts from reference TRBV7-8 and TRBJ1-5): GAGVSQSPRYKVAKRGQDVALRCDPISGHVSLFWYQQALGQGPEFLTYFQNEAQLDKSGLPSDRFFAERPEGSVSTLKIQRTQQEDSAVYLCASSRGLSNQPQHFGDGTRLSIL.

This clonotype was recorded at least ten times. This chain joins TRBV7-2 and TRBJ2-5; no definite D call. CDR3 length: 13 amino acids. The germline gives CDR1 SGHTA, CDR2 FQGNSA. Trimming left V 3 bases short and J 5 bases short, with 10 bases between. The CDR3 DNA is TGTGCCAGCAGCTTTAACATACTCGAGACCCAGTACTTC. This encodes CASSFNILETQYF.

The rearrangement links TRBV5-1 to TRBJ1-3, with D hard to call. The CDR3 totals 13 residues. Trimming pared 5 bases from V and 0 bases from J, leaving 6 bases between. Germline loops: CDR1 SGHRS, CDR2 YFSETQ. CDR3 residues: CASSEGSGNTIYF. The CDR3 DNA reads as TGCGCCAGCAGTGAGGGCTCTGGAAACACCATATATTTT.

As to this clonotype: Being one base from a much bigger clone, this may be a read error. The chain has TRBV10-3 and TRBJ2-7; D may be TRBD1 (6 bases). Germline loops: CDR1 ENHRY, CDR2 SYGVKD. This CDR3 has 13 residues. Trimming took off 10 bases at V and 2 bases at J, with 15 bases between the two ends. The CDR3 sequence: CATCTGQPYEQYF. DNA for the CDR3: TGTGCCACTTGTACCGGACAGCCCTACGAGCAGTACTTC.